This T cell receptor beta chain was observed in a study of blood T cells in healthy people across ages. Primed by a sample-barcoded 5' primer and a J-beta primer mix, a second PCR proceeded for about 6 to 12 cycles. Tags on each cDNA molecule came from a template-switch adaptor with 12 random nucleotides. From the 5' RACE reads, TCRdb called clonotypes with MiXCR, one entry per CDR3 protein. Among roughly 570,000 distinct CDR3 sequences, 27% were seen once, and the ten largest hold approximately 18%. From germline, CDR1 is KGHSH and CDR2 LQKENI. V was pared by 2 bases and J by 6 bases, with 7 bases of the junction left unmatched. This CDR3 is 15 amino acids long. Study-wide findings and caveats: Percentage of naive T cells showed a strong correlation with TCR beta diversity. Comparison with aged donors showed that long-lived donors had more naive CD4+ cells and higher diversity. Diversity estimated from one million T cells was considered an underestimate.

Concerning this clonotype: The antigen remains undetermined.

V is TRBV18 and J is TRBJ2-5, with 9 bases aligning to TRBD2. This TCR was recovered from a woman between 65 and 79 years old in good health. Sequences were obtained from blood. CDR3 protein: CASSPSGGSVKTQYF. CDR3 coding DNA: TGTGCCAGCTCACCAAGCGGGGGGTCCGTCAAGACCCAGTACTTC.